This T cell receptor (beta chain) is from a study of T cells expressing NK-cell markers. Study-level background: Of eight sequenced donors, seven were HCMV-seropositive and one HCMV-seronegative.

Study-wide findings and caveats: These same clonotypes (in several donors) also led the CD3+CD56-NKG2C+ fraction.

Per the germline V gene, CDR1 is LGHDT and CDR2 is YNNKEL (reference sequence). This CDR3 is 15 amino acids long. Researchers built TCR beta cDNA using 5'RACE template switching with UMIs. One entry per CDR3 protein, without DNA, is what TCRdb gives after re-calling the 5' RACE reads. This sample contains 300,000 to 450,000 distinct CDR3 sequences. A word on this clonotype: Its antigen is still unknown.

Material for sequencing was blood T cells: a sorted CD56 or NKG2C T cell subset, CD4+ or CD8+ T cells, or bulk PBMC T cells (not recorded which). This receptor was obtained from a man aged 18-75 years in good health. The chain joins TRBV3-1 to TRBJ2-1; TCRdb indicates TRBD1, and absent DNA this call remains unverified. This CDR3 is CASSRGTGWDNEQFF.